The 30 T cell receptor beta chains reported below all come from one sample, sequenced in a study of PD-1 blockade in classical Hodgkin lymphoma. Time point reported: newly diagnosed, previously untreated cHL patient sample. Profiling relied on immunoSEQ multiplex PCR, and the TCRdb table lists in-frame clones only, not all of them. The sample contains 47,000 or so clones, approximately 91% of which appear only once. The specimen was peripheral blood mononuclear cells (PBMCs). Every receptor here comes from a human donor with classical Hodgkin lymphoma.

The chain couples TRBV7-8 to TRBJ2-3; D is undetermined. The V gene's germline CDR1 is SGHVS and CDR2 FQNEAQ. The CDR3 consists of 13 residues. Between the trimmed V and J ends, which lost 0 bases and 9 bases, there was a span of 10 bases. This CDR3 is CASSLAQLQTQYF. The CDR3, as DNA: TGTGCCAGCAGCTTAGCGCAACTTCAGACGCAGTATTTT. Supplemented by reference TRBV7-8 and TRBJ2-3, the full variable domain reads GAGVSQSPRYKVAKRGQDVALRCDPISGHVSLFWYQQALGQGPEFLTYFQNEAQLDKSGLPSDRFFAERPEGSVSTLKIQRTQQEDSAVYLCASSLAQLQTQYFGPGTRLTVL.

The genes are TRBV30 and TRBJ1-2; possibly TRBD1 for D (5 bases). Trimming removed 8 bases from V and 6 bases from J, with 25 bases in between. This CDR3 is 15 amino acids long. Germline V gene sequence: CDR1 GTSNPN, CDR2 SVGIG (reference sequence). The CDR3 nucleotides read TGTGCCGGCCCGAAGGGGCTTTCGGGCCGACATGGCTACACCTTC. Its translation: CAGPKGLSGRHGYTF.

CDR3 bases: TGTGCCAGCAGTTTTGGGAATCAGCCCCAGCATTTT. Translated: CASSFGNQPQHF. The genes are TRBV28 and TRBJ1-5; D is ambiguous. V dropped 3 bases and J dropped 4 bases, with 4 bases sitting between them. This CDR3 is 12 amino acids long. The germline gives CDR1 MDHEN, CDR2 SYDVKM. Complete variable domain (other parts from reference TRBV28 and TRBJ1-5): DVKVTQSSRYLVKRTGEKVFLECVQDMDHENMFWYRQDPGLGLRLIYFSYDVKMKEKGDIPEGYSVSREKKERFSLILESASTNQTSMYLCASSFGNQPQHFGDGTRLSIL.

Note on this clone: A clone one base away is much larger, so this may be a read error. The chain links TRBV6-4 to TRBJ1-1; D call uncertain. V lost 3 bases, J lost 0 bases, and 5 bases lay in between. Per germline, CDR1 MRHNA and CDR2 SNTAGT. This CDR3 is 13 amino acids long. The CDR3 nucleotides are TGTGCCAGCAGTGAAGCGGTGAACACTGAAGCTTTCTTT. It encodes CASSEAVNTEAFF.

The chain is built from TRBV6-5 and TRBJ2-1; TRBD2 matches at 10 bases. J lost 10 bases, V lost 7 bases, and 13 bases had no gene match. The CDR3 is 15 amino acids. Germline CDR1 reads MNHEY; CDR2 reads SVGAGI. The CDR3 here is CASTQEASGGGEQFF. The CDR3 nucleotides read TGTGCCAGCACCCAGGAGGCTAGCGGGGGTGGGGAGCAGTTCTTC.

This sequence joins TRBV7-6 and TRBJ2-5; TRBD2 agrees at 11 bases. The J segment lost 1 base and the V segment lost 4 bases, leaving 8 bases of the junction unmatched. Germline-derived CDR1 and CDR2 are SGHVS and FNYEAQ. The CDR3 loop spans 17 amino acids. The CDR3 bases are TGTGCCAGCAGCTGGAGGTCCGGGACTAGCGGCCAAGAGACCCAGTACTTC. Translated: CASSWRSGTSGQETQYF.

The chain employs TRBV7-8 and TRBJ1-2; D perhaps matches TRBD1 (5 bases). Trimming removed 2 bases from V and 0 bases from J, with 7 bases in between. This CDR3 is 14 amino acids long. Germline values: CDR1 SGHVS, CDR2 FQNEAQ. In nucleotides, the CDR3 is TGTGCCAGCAGCTTAAGGGGTTCTAACTATGGCTACACCTTC. Its protein is CASSLRGSNYGYTF.

The rearrangement uses TRBV11-2 and TRBJ2-7; D ambiguous. The CDR3 extends over 13 amino acids. The germline CDR1 and CDR2 sequences are SGHAT and FQNNGV. The V and J ends lost 3 bases and 1 base respectively, with 7 bases between them. CDR3 region: CASSLSPSYEQYV. The CDR3 DNA sequence: TGTGCCAGCAGCTTGAGTCCGTCCTACGAGCAGTACGTC.

This clone was seen just once. The chain links TRBV23-1 to TRBJ2-7; 7 bases map to TRBD2. TRBV23-1 is annotated as an ORF whose role is uncertain. The CDR3 totals 17 residues. V lost 0 bases, J lost 2 bases, and 10 bases stayed unmatched. CDR3 DNA sequence: TGCGCCAGCAGTCAATCCCGGTGGTCGGGGGGTACCTACGAGCAGTACTTC. As protein: CASSQSRWSGGTYEQYF.

The chain joins TRBV12-2 to TRBJ2-7; the table's D call, TRBD1, was not checked against the DNA. TRBV12-2 is given as a pseudogene. The CDR3 is 18 amino acids. The CDR3 sequence: CASRLEGQGATFSYEQYV. Here the CDR3 DNA reads TGTGCAAGTCGCCTGGAAGGACAGGGGGCTACTTTCTCCTACGAGCAGTACGTC.

This sequence joins TRBV29-1 and TRBJ1-5; D might be TRBD1 (6 bases). V shed 7 bases and J shed 5 bases, with 15 bases lying between them. Germline loops: CDR1 SQVTM, CDR2 ANQGSEA. The CDR3 spans 13 residues. The CDR3 sequence: CSAAQGDYQPQHF. The CDR3 bases are TGCAGCGCAGCACAGGGCGATTATCAGCCCCAGCATTTT.

Only one count was recorded for this clone. The genes are TRBV5-1 and TRBJ2-3; TRBD2 agrees at 9 bases. There are 14 residues in the CDR3. The V gene end was trimmed by 4 bases and the J gene end by 6 bases; junction bases not matched to a gene: 6. The germline CDR1 and CDR2 sequences are SGHRS and YFSETQ. The DNA of the CDR3 is TGCGCCAGCAGCCCCCGTGGACTAGCGGATACGCAGTATTTT. This codes for CASSPRGLADTQYF. Full variable domain (rest looked up from reference TRBV5-1 and TRBJ2-3): KAGVTQTPRYLIKTRGQQVTLSCSPISGHRSVSWYQQTPGQGLQFLFEYFSETQRNKGNFPGRFSGRQFSNSRSEMNVSTLELGDSALYLCASSPRGLADTQYFGPGTRLTVL.

The CDR3 DNA follows: TGTGCCAGCAGGAAGGGACTAGCGGGTCGCGAGCAGTACTTC. It is translated as CASRKGLAGREQYF. The chain employs TRBV28 and TRBJ2-7, with TRBD2 matching 12 bases. Germline trimming cut 6 bases from V and 6 bases from J; bases unmatched to any gene: 6. The CDR3 runs to 14 residues. The V gene's germline CDR1 is MDHEN and CDR2 SYDVKM.

The J gene is TRBJ2-2, the V gene TRBV7-3; D unresolved. Trimming removed 4 bases from V and 0 bases from J, with 3 bases in between. The CDR3 contains 13 residues. Germline V CDR1 and CDR2: SGHTA, FQGTGA. The CDR3 spells CASSSTNTGELFF. The CDR3 region has the DNA TGTGCCAGCAGCTCTACGAACACCGGGGAGCTGTTTTTT.

This chain uses TRBV28 with TRBJ2-5; no reliable D call. Germline CDR1 is MDHEN and CDR2 is SYDVKM. Trimming removed 1 base from V and 1 base from J, with 7 bases in between. This CDR3 has 14 residues. CDR3: CASSLLAGQETQYF. The CDR3 coding sequence is TGTGCCAGCAGTTTATTGGCAGGCCAAGAGACCCAGTACTTC.

The chain employs TRBV4-1 and TRBJ2-7; 9 bases line up with TRBD2. V lost 1 base, J lost 3 bases, and 10 bases stayed unmatched. This CDR3 comprises 17 residues. From germline, CDR1 is MGHRA and CDR2 YSYEKL. This CDR3 is CASSQGASGNPFYEQYF. CDR3 DNA sequence: TGCGCCAGCAGCCAAGGGGCTAGCGGGAATCCCTTCTACGAGCAGTACTTC.

The chain employs TRBV7-9 and TRBJ1-1, with 11 bases that match TRBD1. With 3 bases clipped from V and 10 bases from J, the junction kept 4 bases outside the gene matches. The CDR3 is made up of 13 amino acids. The germline CDR1 and CDR2 sequences are SEHNR and FQNEAQ (reference sequence). The CDR3 DNA reads as TGTGCCAGCAGCTTCACCGGGACAGGGGGAGCTTTCTTT. Residues: CASSFTGTGGAFF. The full variable domain, rest sourced from reference TRBV7-9 and TRBJ1-1, is DTGVSQNPRHKITKRGQNVTFRCDPISEHNRLYWYRQTLGQGPEFLTYFQNEAQLEKSRLLSDRFSAERPKGSFSTLEIQRTEQGDSAMYLCASSFTGTGGAFFGQGTRLTVV.

The rearrangement joins TRBV11-1 to TRBJ1-1; the D gene is possibly TRBD1 (6 bases). The V end was cut by 4 bases, the J end by 10 bases, with 13 bases between. In germline, CDR1 is SGHAT, CDR2 FQDESV (reference sequence). The CDR3 consists of 12 residues. In nucleotides, the CDR3 is TGTGCCAGCAGCTCAGGGATAGGGGGAGCTTTCTTT. This translates into CASSSGIGGAFF.

The chain is built from TRBV14 and TRBJ2-3; 7 bases match TRBD2. CDR1 is SGHDN, CDR2 FVKESK, per germline. The CDR3 contains 16 residues. J gave up 0 bases and V 3 bases, and 6 bases lay outside the gene matches. The CDR3 reads CASSHPSGTSTDTQYF. The CDR3 DNA reads TGTGCCAGCAGCCACCCGAGCGGGACTAGCACAGATACGCAGTATTTT.

The chain uses TRBV6-4 and TRBJ2-1, with TRBD2 matching over 13 bases. CDR3 size: 14 residues. Germline V gene data show CDR1 as MRHNA and CDR2 as SNTAGT. With V trimmed by 4 bases and J by 6 bases, 0 bases remained unmatched. CDR3 loop: CASSGLAGGNEQFF. In DNA form, the CDR3 reads TGTGCCAGCAGTGGACTAGCGGGAGGCAATGAGCAGTTCTTC.

This chain uses TRBV4-1 with TRBJ1-2; possibly TRBD1 for D (5 bases). Trimming shortened V by 3 bases and J by 7 bases, and 21 bases separated the two germline ends. The CDR3 contains 16 residues. CDR1 MGHRA and CDR2 YSYEKL come from the germline V gene. The CDR3 protein is CASSQSWQGQRSGYTF. As DNA, the CDR3 is TGCGCCAGCAGCCAGTCGTGGCAGGGTCAAAGGAGTGGCTACACCTTC.

The chain's CDR3 is CASTAQGDNEQFF. In nucleotides, the CDR3 is TGTGCCAGCACAGCCCAGGGGGACAATGAGCAGTTCTTC. The V and J genes are TRBV7-9 and TRBJ2-1; 7 bases map to TRBD1. This CDR3 is built from 13 residues. Germline V gives CDR1 SEHNR, CDR2 FQNEAQ (reference sequence). With V trimmed by 7 bases and J by 5 bases, 5 bases remained unmatched.

This clone came up once. In DNA, the CDR3 is TGTGCCAGCAGCTGGACAGCAATGAACACTGAAGCTTTCTTT. Amino acid sequence: CASSWTAMNTEAFF. This rearrangement joins TRBV7-3 to TRBJ1-1, with a possible D match to TRBD1 (6 bases). Trimming left V 4 bases short and J 0 bases short, with 9 bases between. CDR3 length equals 14 residues. Germline lookup yields CDR1 SGHTA and CDR2 FQGTGA.

This sequence joins TRBV11-2 and TRBJ1-1, with 7 bases aligning to TRBD1. The CDR3 runs 16 residues. V lost 2 bases to trimming and J lost 0 bases; unmatched junction nucleotides: 6. Germline V gives CDR1 SGHAT, CDR2 FQNNGV. CDR3 residues: CASSLSWGQLNTEAFF. For the CDR3, the DNA is TGTGCCAGCAGCTTATCTTGGGGACAGCTGAACACTGAAGCTTTCTTT.

This clone has only a few counts. The rearrangement joins TRBV19 to TRBJ1-1, with a tentative D call TRBD1 (5 bases). The V gene lost 3 bases and the J gene lost 1 base, with 12 bases spanning the gap. CDR1 is LNHDA, CDR2 SQIVND, per germline (reference sequence). The CDR3 is 15 residues long. This CDR3 is CASSMGEIGNTEAFF. CDR3 nucleotide sequence: TGTGCCAGTAGTATGGGGGAAATCGGGAACACTGAAGCTTTCTTT.

This clone was detected once. This rearrangement joins TRBV2 to TRBJ2-1; D may correspond to TRBD1 or TRBD2 (6 bases each). V shed 2 bases and J shed 0 bases, with 8 bases lying between them. Germline values: CDR1 SNHLY, CDR2 FYNNEI. The CDR3 contains 15 residues. The CDR3 region is CASSERGDSYNEQFF. CDR3 DNA: TGTGCCAGCAGTGAAAGGGGGGACTCCTACAATGAGCAGTTCTTC.

V is TRBV28 and J is TRBJ1-1, with D possibly being TRBD1 (6 bases). The CDR3 has 15 residues. Germline CDR1 MDHEN, CDR2 SYDVKM. The germline V and J ends were trimmed by 7 bases and 1 base, with 16 bases remaining between them. In DNA, the CDR3 is TGTGCCAGCACCCCCGGGCAGGGGTGGAACACTGAAGCTTTCTTT. Protein: CASTPGQGWNTEAFF.

The chain couples TRBV7-6 to TRBJ2-1; no firm D call. Germline V gene lookup returns CDR1 SGHVS and CDR2 FNYEAQ. CDR3 size: 12 residues. The ends were cut back, 1 base at V and 9 bases at J, with 7 bases in the middle. The CDR3 DNA sequence: TGTGCCAGCAGCTTAGGTCCCAGTGAGCAGTTCTTC. The encoded protein is CASSLGPSEQFF.

The chain joins TRBV2 to TRBJ2-1, with TRBD2 matching 10 bases. This CDR3 comprises 16 residues. The V gene end was trimmed by 9 bases and the J gene end by 9 bases; junction bases not matched to a gene: 17. Per the germline V gene, CDR1 is SNHLY and CDR2 is FYNNEI. The CDR3 spells CASVIVTAGGPTEQFF. CDR3 in DNA: TGTGCCAGTGTCATCGTCACAGCGGGAGGGCCTACTGAGCAGTTCTTC.

CDR3 nucleotide sequence: TGTGCCAGCAGCTTAAATCCCGAGCAGGGGGTGAACACTGAAGCTTTCTTT. Encoded protein: CASSLNPEQGVNTEAFF. V and J are TRBV5-5 and TRBJ1-1; TRBD1 agrees at 7 bases. V trimming: 2 bases; J trimming: 0 bases; junction bases outside the gene matches: 10. Germline V gives CDR1 SGHKS, CDR2 YYEKEE (reference sequence). CDR3 size: 17 residues.